A selection of T cell receptor beta chains follows, all from one sample in a study of T-cell reconstitution after alpha-beta-depleted transplantation in children. A single record per CDR3 protein comes from TCRdb applying MiXCR to the PCR reads. The sample has some 150,000 distinct CDR3 sequences; around 9% are singletons. Material: PBMCs, mostly from graft donor cells, obtained 180 days after TCRalphabeta/CD19-depleted stem cell transplant. Source of these receptors: a female patient aged 2-10 years who had a stem cell transplant for congenital amegakaryocytic thrombocytopenia, so the T cells may come from the graft donor. The CDR3 runs from the conserved cysteine through the conserved F or W. The D gene is left open where the match is weak. Only part of the rows carry a size: once, few, many, or a class if the clone is expanded.

size: many
V: TRBV6-2/TRBV6-3
J: TRBJ2-7
D: -
DNA: TGTGCCAGCAGTTACTCGATTTCAGGGGTCGAGCAGTACTTC
CDR3: CASSYSISGVEQYF

size: many
V: TRBV19
J: TRBJ1-1
D: -
DNA: TGTGCCAGTAGTATATCGGTGAACACTGAAGCTTTCTTT
CDR3: CASSISVNTEAFF

size: many
V: TRBV5-1
J: TRBJ1-3
D: -
DNA: TGCGCCAGCAGCTTGGGGGCCAGCCCTGGAAACACCATATATTTT
CDR3: CASSLGASPGNTIYF

size: many
V: TRBV28
J: TRBJ2-1
D: TRBD2
DNA: TGTGCCAGCAGTTCACCCTCACTAGCGGTCTCCTACAATGAGCAGTTCTTC
CDR3: CASSSPSLAVSYNEQFF

size: -
V: TRBV20-1
J: TRBJ2-7
D: TRBD1
DNA: TGCAGTGCTAGAGTCCACTCCAGGGGGCGGAACGAGCAGTACTTC
CDR3: CSARVHSRGRNEQYF

size: few
V: TRBV4-1
J: TRBJ2-1
D: TRBD2
DNA: TGCGCCAGCAGCCCACCTAGCGGGATAAAGTACAATGAGCAGTTCTTC
CDR3: CASSPPSGIKYNEQFF

size: many
V: TRBV10-3
J: TRBJ2-5
D: TRBD2
DNA: TGTGCCATCAGCCCGGGGGGGCCAGGAGAGACCCAGTACTTC
CDR3: CAISPGGPGETQYF

size: many
V: TRBV20-1
J: TRBJ2-1
D: TRBD2
DNA: TGCAGTGCTACTAGCGGCAAGATCCCTAATAGTGAGCAGTTCTTC
CDR3: CSATSGKIPNSEQFF

size: many
V: TRBV6-2/TRBV6-3
J: TRBJ2-7
D: -
DNA: TGTGCCAGCACAGGGGCCTACGAGCAGTACTTC
CDR3: CASTGAYEQYF

size: many
V: TRBV3-1
J: TRBJ1-1
D: -
DNA: TGTGCCAGCAGCCAGTCAGGGGACACTGAAGCTTTCTTT
CDR3: CASSQSGDTEAFF

size: many
V: TRBV12-3/TRBV12-4
J: TRBJ2-7
D: -
DNA: TGTGCCAGCAGTTTGGGGCGCTACGAGCAGTACTTC
CDR3: CASSLGRYEQYF

size: many
V: TRBV25-1
J: TRBJ2-1
D: -
DNA: TGTGCCAGCGGAGCTGGCAATGAGCAGTTCTTC
CDR3: CASGAGNEQFF

size: -
V: TRBV4-1
J: TRBJ2-7
D: TRBD2
DNA: TGCGCCAGCAAACGGACTAGCGGGAGCGGGGCAACATACGAGCAGTACTTC
CDR3: CASKRTSGSGATYEQYF

size: few
V: TRBV24-1
J: TRBJ2-1
D: TRBD1
DNA: TGTGCCACCAGTGATCCGAGACAGGGGGCCTACAATGAGCAGTTCTTC
CDR3: CATSDPRQGAYNEQFF

size: many
V: TRBV5-1
J: TRBJ2-5
D: -
DNA: TGCGCCAGCAGCTTCGCGGGGCGTGGCGACCAAGAGACCCAGTACTTC
CDR3: CASSFAGRGDQETQYF

size: few
V: TRBV7-3
J: TRBJ2-1
D: -
DNA: TGTGCCAGCAGCTTAACGCGGGGATATGAGCAGTTCTTC
CDR3: CASSLTRGYEQFF

size: -
V: TRBV20-1
J: TRBJ2-7
D: -
DNA: TGCAGTGCTAGAGACCTTGGGCCGTTGAAATACGAGCAGTACTTC
CDR3: CSARDLGPLKYEQYF

size: many
V: TRBV5-5
J: TRBJ2-5
D: -
DNA: TGTGCCAGCAGCTGGAACCAAGAGACCCAGTACTTC
CDR3: CASSWNQETQYF

size: many
V: TRBV25-1
J: TRBJ1-1
D: -
DNA: TGTGCCAGCAGTGAATATAGAAACACTGAAGCTTTCTTT
CDR3: CASSEYRNTEAFF

size: -
V: TRBV28
J: TRBJ2-7
D: -
DNA: TGTGCCAGCAGTTTTGGGACGTTGAGCTCCTACGAGCAGTACTTC
CDR3: CASSFGTLSSYEQYF

size: many
V: TRBV7-2
J: TRBJ1-1
D: -
DNA: TGTGCCAGCAGCTCTCCGGTTTGGGGCACTGAAGCTTTCTTT
CDR3: CASSSPVWGTEAFF

size: many
V: TRBV20-1
J: TRBJ1-1
D: -
DNA: TGCAGTGCTAGAAAGGGTCGCGGCACTGAAGCTTTCTTT
CDR3: CSARKGRGTEAFF

size: many
V: TRBV12-3/TRBV12-4
J: TRBJ2-5
D: TRBD1
DNA: TGTGCCAGCAGCCGGGACAGGCAATCCCAAGAGACCCAGTACTTC
CDR3: CASSRDRQSQETQYF

size: many
V: TRBV2
J: TRBJ2-1
D: -
DNA: TGTGCCAGCAGCCGAGCTAGGTTGAATGAGCAGTTCTTC
CDR3: CASSRARLNEQFF

size: many
V: TRBV28
J: TRBJ2-5
D: TRBD1
DNA: TGTGCCAGCAGTGTTTTGGGGACAGGGGTAATAGAGACCCAGTACTTC
CDR3: CASSVLGTGVIETQYF

size: many
V: TRBV4-1
J: TRBJ2-1
D: TRBD1
DNA: TGCGCCAGCAGCACACAGGACAGGGGATTCTACAATGAGCAGTTCTTC
CDR3: CASSTQDRGFYNEQFF

size: few
V: TRBV2
J: TRBJ2-3
D: TRBD1
DNA: TGTGCCAGCAGTGAATGGACAGGGGTAAATACGCAGTATTTT
CDR3: CASSEWTGVNTQYF

size: many
V: TRBV11-2
J: TRBJ2-2
D: TRBD1
DNA: TGTGCCAGCGGACGACAGGGAACAACCGGGGAGCTGTTTTTT
CDR3: CASGRQGTTGELFF

size: many
V: TRBV20-1
J: TRBJ1-1
D: -
DNA: TGCAGTGCTCCCCCGATGAACACTGAAGCTTTCTTT
CDR3: CSAPPMNTEAFF

size: many
V: TRBV28
J: TRBJ1-6
D: -
DNA: TGTGCCAGCAGTTTCAGGTATCGGTCACCCCTCCACTTT
CDR3: CASSFRYRSPLHF

size: -
V: TRBV5-1
J: TRBJ2-5
D: TRBD2
DNA: TGCGCCAGCAGCTCCTCGACTAGCGGGGGGGCGGGTGAGACCCAGTACTTC
CDR3: CASSSSTSGGAGETQYF

size: few
V: TRBV5-1
J: TRBJ2-5
D: -
DNA: TGCGCCAGCAGCTTGCTCCTGGAGGAGACCCAGTACTTC
CDR3: CASSLLLEETQYF

size: many
V: TRBV15
J: TRBJ2-2
D: TRBD1
DNA: TGTGCCACCAGCAGAGATGTGGACAGGTTTTTTTTCGGGGAGCTGTTTTTT
CDR3: CATSRDVDRFFFGELFF

size: many
V: TRBV7-2
J: TRBJ2-1
D: TRBD2
DNA: TGTGCCAGCAGCTCTAGCGGGACTATTTCCGAGCAGTTCTTC
CDR3: CASSSSGTISEQFF

size: many
V: TRBV7-9
J: TRBJ2-7
D: -
DNA: TGTGCCAGCAGCGTACAGGTCTACGAGCAGTACTTC
CDR3: CASSVQVYEQYF

size: many
V: TRBV4-1
J: TRBJ2-7
D: TRBD1
DNA: TGCGCCAGCAGCCCGACAGGACAGGGCTACGAGCAGTACTTC
CDR3: CASSPTGQGYEQYF

size: many
V: TRBV30
J: TRBJ2-7
D: -
DNA: TGTGCCTGGACAGGGGACCTCTACGAGCAGTACTTC
CDR3: CAWTGDLYEQYF

size: many
V: TRBV5-1
J: TRBJ1-1
D: -
DNA: TGCGCCAGCAGCACGGGGACACGAACTCAGAACACTGAAGCTTTCTTT
CDR3: CASSTGTRTQNTEAFF

size: many
V: TRBV24-1
J: TRBJ1-5
D: -
DNA: TGTGCCACCGGTAAACAGGTCTGGTGGAATCAGCCCCAGCATTTT
CDR3: CATGKQVWWNQPQHF

size: many
V: TRBV28
J: TRBJ1-1
D: -
DNA: TGTGCCAGCAGTTTACGGGGATTCAGTGAAGCTTTCTTT
CDR3: CASSLRGFSEAFF

size: few
V: TRBV28
J: TRBJ2-7
D: -
DNA: TGTGCCAGCAGTCTCAATACGGTGCAGTACTTC
CDR3: CASSLNTVQYF

size: many
V: TRBV25-1
J: TRBJ1-1
D: -
DNA: TGTGCCAGCAGGACGGGGGGCAGGACTGAAGCTTTCTTT
CDR3: CASRTGGRTEAFF

size: many
V: TRBV5-1
J: TRBJ1-3
D: -
DNA: TGCGCCAGCAGCTTGGGGGACAATGGAAACACCATATATTTT
CDR3: CASSLGDNGNTIYF

size: few
V: TRBV6-1
J: TRBJ2-5
D: -
DNA: TGTGCCAGCAGTCTAATGTTGGAGAGTCAAGAGACCCAGTACTTC
CDR3: CASSLMLESQETQYF

size: few
V: TRBV18
J: TRBJ2-1
D: -
DNA: TGTGCCAGCTCACCACTACCGGGAGACAATGAGCAGTTCTTC
CDR3: CASSPLPGDNEQFF

size: many
V: TRBV5-5
J: TRBJ2-7
D: -
DNA: TGTGCCAGCAGCTTGGCCCGAAGGGCTTACTACGAGCAGTACTTC
CDR3: CASSLARRAYYEQYF

size: -
V: TRBV12-2
J: TRBJ1-5
D: -
DNA: TGTGCAAGTCGATACCTCCCGGGGGCGGAAGTATATAGCAATCAGCCCCAGCATTTT
CDR3: CASRYLPGAEVYSNQPQHF

size: many
V: TRBV5-5
J: TRBJ1-2
D: -
DNA: TGTGCCAGCAGCTTTGTACGACAGGCGGATGGCTACACCTTC
CDR3: CASSFVRQADGYTF

size: many
V: TRBV20-1
J: TRBJ1-1
D: -
DNA: TGCAGTGCTAGGGGGACGGTGAACACTGAAGCTTTCTTT
CDR3: CSARGTVNTEAFF

size: -
V: TRBV7-2
J: TRBJ2-7
D: TRBD2
DNA: TGTGCCAGCAGCTCGACTAGCGGGAACTACGAGCAGTACTTC
CDR3: CASSSTSGNYEQYF

size: many
V: TRBV27
J: TRBJ2-7
D: -
DNA: TGTGCCAGCAGTCCGACCTGGGGCGCAGGCTCCTACGAGCAGTACTTC
CDR3: CASSPTWGAGSYEQYF

size: many
V: TRBV5-1
J: TRBJ2-7
D: -
DNA: TGCGCCAGCAGCTTGGAGGGAAGGGGATCCTACGAGCAGTACTTC
CDR3: CASSLEGRGSYEQYF

size: many
V: TRBV7-2
J: TRBJ1-4
D: -
DNA: TGTGCCAGCAGCTTGTTAGGGAAAACAACTAATGAAAAACTGTTTTTT
CDR3: CASSLLGKTTNEKLFF

size: many
V: TRBV28
J: TRBJ2-1
D: -
DNA: TGTGCCAGCGGGGGCGGATATGAGCAGTTCTTC
CDR3: CASGGGYEQFF